Listed below are T cell receptor beta chains from one sample, sequenced in a study of T cell repertoires in cytomegalovirus infection. These receptors' targets are unknown. Using its own MiXCR run on the reads, TCRdb lists one record per CDR3 protein. In the table there are roughly 860,000 distinct CDR3 sequences, less than 35% of which are singletons. The material was cultured CD8+ T cells from PBMCs, obtained from culture after CMV antigen stimulation. These TCRs come from a human donor in good health (CMV status not recorded). Some clones in this sample may be carry-over from other donors' samples. Both conserved end residues are part of each CDR3. D genes are given only for firm matches. Clone size appears in some rows only: once, few, many, or a class for an expanded clone.

V gene	D gene	clone size	J gene	CDR3 protein	CDR3 DNA
TRBV27	TRBD1	few	TRBJ1-2	CASSLLGGADYGYTF	TGTGCCAGCAGTTTATTAGGGGGCGCTGACTATGGCTACACCTTC
TRBV6-2/TRBV6-3	-	few	TRBJ1-1	CASSYSTSIEAFF	TGTGCCAGCAGTTACTCGACGTCTATTGAAGCTTTCTTT
TRBV7-2	TRBD2	many	TRBJ2-6	CASSKTTGLAGGYSGANVLTF	TGTGCCAGCAGCAAGACGACGGGACTAGCGGGGGGTTACTCTGGGGCCAACGTCCTGACTTTC
TRBV19	TRBD1	-	TRBJ1-1	CASSLRQGRTEAFF	TGTGCCAGTAGTTTGAGACAGGGGAGGACTGAAGCTTTCTTT
TRBV27	TRBD2	many	TRBJ2-3	CASSFPSGGSTDTQYF	TGTGCCAGCAGCTTTCCCAGCGGGGGAAGCACAGATACGCAGTATTTT
TRBV6-2/TRBV6-3	-	-	TRBJ2-3	CASSYSMVGQQRTDTQYF	TGTGCCAGCAGTTACTCGATGGTTGGCCAGCAGCGCACAGATACGCAGTATTTT
TRBV6-5	-	-	TRBJ2-3	CASRGLGRGTDTQYF	TGTGCCAGCAGGGGACTGGGCCGCGGCACAGATACGCAGTATTTT
TRBV27	-	few	TRBJ1-6	CASKGADNSPLHF	TGTGCCAGCAAAGGGGCGGATAATTCACCCCTCCACTTT
TRBV15	TRBD1	-	TRBJ2-1	CATSRDRGQGGKFF	TGTGCCACCAGCAGAGATCGTGGACAGGGAGGAAAGTTCTTC
TRBV19	-	many	TRBJ2-1	CASSIDLIGQIYNEQFF	TGTGCCAGTAGTATAGATTTAATCGGGCAGATCTACAATGAGCAGTTCTTC
TRBV6-6	-	-	TRBJ1-5	CASSPPPPAGNQPQHF	TGTGCCAGCAGCCCCCCGCCACCCGCGGGCAATCAGCCCCAGCATTTT
TRBV12-3/TRBV12-4	-	few	TRBJ2-7	CASSPGAGEHYEQYF	TGTGCCAGCAGTCCAGGGGCGGGGGAACACTACGAGCAGTACTTC
TRBV29-1	-	-	TRBJ2-3	CSVDSTGTDTQYF	TGCAGCGTTGATAGTACCGGCACAGATACGCAGTATTTT
TRBV27	-	many	TRBJ1-2	CASSLSRREGYTF	TGTGCCAGCAGTTTATCCCGTCGGGAAGGCTACACCTTC
TRBV27	-	few	TRBJ1-1	CASSLYGREMNTEAFF	TGTGCCAGCAGTTTATATGGCAGGGAAATGAACACTGAAGCTTTCTTT
TRBV6-5	-	-	TRBJ2-5	CASSYSYPIQGGLKETQYF	TGTGCCAGCAGTTACTCTTACCCCATACAGGGAGGGTTGAAAGAGACCCAGTACTTC
TRBV20-1	-	few	TRBJ2-3	CSSPWAGAATDTQYF	TGCAGTTCCCCTTGGGCGGGGGCCGCCACAGATACGCAGTATTTT
TRBV6-1	-	few	TRBJ1-1	CASSPGFNTEAFF	TGTGCCAGCAGCCCCGGATTTAACACTGAAGCTTTCTTT
TRBV20-1	-	few	TRBJ1-1	CSARGRQTNTEAFF	TGCAGTGCTAGAGGGCGACAAACTAACACTGAAGCTTTCTTT
TRBV25-1	TRBD2	-	TRBJ2-1	CASSEFGGTLSYNEQFF	TGTGCCAGCAGTGAATTCGGGGGGACCCTCTCCTACAATGAGCAGTTCTTC
TRBV13	TRBD2	few	TRBJ2-1	CASSPERGGYNEQFF	TGTGCCAGCAGCCCGGAGCGGGGGGGTTATAATGAGCAGTTCTTC
TRBV6-6	-	-	TRBJ2-1	CASTEGNEQFF	TGTGCCAGCACCGAAGGGAATGAGCAGTTCTTC
TRBV29-1	TRBD2	-	TRBJ2-3	CSAPRAGDLTDTQYF	TGCAGCGCCCCGAGAGCGGGGGACCTCACAGATACGCAGTATTTT
TRBV7-3	-	once	TRBJ2-1	CASSLKVAEAYNEQFF	TGTGCCAGCAGCTTAAAGGTGGCAGAGGCCTACAATGAGCAGTTCTTC
TRBV5-5	-	few	TRBJ2-1	CASSQGRVGSYNEQFF	TGTGCCAGCAGCCAGGGGAGGGTTGGGTCCTACAATGAGCAGTTCTTC
TRBV12-3/TRBV12-4	-	few	TRBJ1-5	CASSLIGTNSNQPQHF	TGTGCCAGCAGTTTGATCGGGACAAATAGCAATCAGCCCCAGCATTTT
TRBV5-4	-	few	TRBJ1-5	CASSLGIGGGEPQHF	TGTGCCAGCAGCTTGGGGATAGGAGGAGGGGAGCCCCAGCATTTT
TRBV9	-	-	TRBJ1-2	CASSVAAGTVLRYGYTF	TGTGCCAGCAGCGTAGCGGCTGGAACGGTTCTTCGCTATGGCTACACCTTC
TRBV4-3	TRBD1	-	TRBJ1-6	CASSQTDRARGKRNSPLHF	TGCGCCAGCAGCCAAACCGACAGGGCACGGGGTAAGAGAAATTCACCCCTCCACTTT
TRBV10-2	TRBD1	few	TRBJ1-2	CASSSVGQGFYGYTF	TGCGCCAGCAGTAGTGTGGGACAGGGATTTTATGGCTACACCTTC
TRBV13	TRBD1	-	TRBJ2-1	CASSYRTGGPLIEQFF	TGTGCCAGCAGCTACCGGACAGGGGGCCCCCTAATTGAGCAGTTCTTC
TRBV7-2	TRBD1	few	TRBJ1-4	CASSHRDRDEKLFF	TGTGCCAGCAGCCACCGGGACAGGGACGAAAAACTGTTTTTT
TRBV7-6	TRBD1	-	TRBJ1-2	CASSLEGQANYGYTF	TGTGCCAGCAGCTTAGAAGGACAGGCGAACTATGGCTACACCTTC
TRBV7-2	-	many	TRBJ1-1	CASSWSNTEAFF	TGTGCCAGCAGCTGGTCGAACACTGAAGCTTTCTTT
TRBV5-6	TRBD1	-	TRBJ1-2	CASSRRDRTYRYTF	TGTGCCAGCAGCCGCCGGGACAGGACCTATCGCTACACCTTC
TRBV6-5	-	few	TRBJ2-3	CASSYGNTQYF	TGTGCCAGCAGTTACGGTAATACGCAGTATTTT
TRBV4-2	-	-	TRBJ1-1	CASSPVGGEGTEAFF	TGTGCCAGCAGCCCCGTAGGGGGGGAGGGCACTGAAGCTTTCTTT
TRBV20-1	-	-	TRBJ1-1	CSASSPYRVLDATEAFF	TGCAGTGCTAGTTCTCCGTACAGGGTTTTGGACGCGACTGAAGCTTTCTTT
TRBV7-6	-	many	TRBJ2-1	CASSLRGRPDEQFF	TGTGCCAGCAGCTTGCGGGGGCGCCCGGATGAGCAGTTCTTC
TRBV27	-	once	TRBJ2-5	CASSPTGPRGTQYF	TGTGCCAGCAGTCCAACCGGGCCCCGTGGGACCCAGTACTTC
TRBV29-1	TRBD1	few	TRBJ1-2	CSGTGGDYGYTF	TGCAGCGGGACAGGGGGCGACTATGGCTACACCTTC
TRBV6-1	-	-	TRBJ2-1	CATYSRGHEQFF	TGTGCCACGTATTCACGGGGCCATGAGCAGTTCTTC
TRBV6-2/TRBV6-3	TRBD1	few	TRBJ1-2	CASSYRKSSGQGANYGYTF	TGTGCCAGCAGTTACCGGAAGAGCTCGGGACAGGGAGCTAACTATGGCTACACCTTC
TRBV12-3/TRBV12-4	TRBD2	few	TRBJ2-1	CASSLANSGGGNEQFF	TGTGCCAGCAGTTTAGCGAATAGCGGGGGGGGCAATGAGCAGTTCTTC
TRBV7-9	TRBD1	many	TRBJ1-5	CASSLRQGSGNQPQHF	TGTGCCAGCAGCTTACGACAGGGGTCGGGCAATCAGCCCCAGCATTTT
TRBV19	-	few	TRBJ1-2	CASSMRYSRYGYTF	TGTGCCAGTAGTATGAGATACAGCAGATATGGCTACACCTTC
TRBV4-3	TRBD1	once	TRBJ1-4	CASSPTGTGGYEKLFF	TGCGCCAGCAGCCCAACCGGGACAGGGGGCTATGAAAAACTGTTTTTT
TRBV29-1	-	medium-sized	TRBJ1-2	CSVVRDKYGYTF	TGCAGCGTTGTGCGGGACAAGTATGGCTACACCTTC
TRBV20-1	TRBD1	-	TRBJ1-5	CSASGTGGIDQPQHF	TGCAGTGCTAGCGGGACAGGGGGCATCGATCAGCCCCAGCATTTT
TRBV6-2/TRBV6-3	-	-	TRBJ1-5	CASSLTDRRKSNQPQHF	TGTGCCAGCAGTTTAACCGACAGACGGAAAAGCAATCAGCCCCAGCATTTT
TRBV19	TRBD1	few	TRBJ2-5	CASRDRGGRETQYF	TGTGCCAGTCGGGACAGGGGAGGAAGGGAGACCCAGTACTTC
TRBV28	-	-	TRBJ2-5	CASSLYGTEETQYF	TGTGCCAGCAGTTTATACGGGACGGAAGAGACCCAGTACTTC
TRBV27	-	-	TRBJ1-2	CASTSLSVNYGYTF	TGTGCCAGCACCTCATTGTCGGTTAACTATGGCTACACCTTC
TRBV7-9	-	-	TRBJ2-2	CASSWGGRYTGELFF	TGTGCCAGCAGCTGGGGGGGGCGTTACACCGGGGAGCTGTTTTTT
TRBV5-5	TRBD2	-	TRBJ2-3	CASSARASGGARGTDTQYF	TGTGCCAGCAGCGCTAGGGCTAGCGGGGGGGCCAGGGGCACAGATACGCAGTATTTT